This T cell receptor (beta chain) is drawn from a study of blood T cell repertoires in COVID-19. Looking at the study overall: Both acute and convalescent COVID-19 samples were obtained from the United States, Italy and Spain. PBMCs, B-cell-depleted T cells, or T cells were the source of the cDNA or gDNA that made up the material.

Followed over time, Seattle patients had been enrolled while infection was active. Under the authors' procedure: Scientists estimated how many nucleated cells there were by amplifying reference gene primers. Sequenced by immunoSEQ multiplex PCR; TCRdb stores in-frame clones only, minus some. D and trimming come from the DNA, and the V and J calls and clone size come from that table. Here the sample spans just over 250,000 clones, 91% being singletons. V dropped 2 bases and J dropped 2 bases, with 12 bases sitting between them. Germline CDR1 and CDR2: GTSNPN and SVGIG (reference sequence). The length of the CDR3 is 15 residues.

The sequencing sample was made of peripheral blood. The chain recombines TRBV30 with TRBJ2-2; D possibly corresponds to TRBD2 (5 bases). This TCR derives from a person under 30 with COVID-19, enrolled during active disease. CDR3 protein: CAWSPPRGNTGELFF. The DNA of the CDR3 is TGTGCCTGGAGTCCCCCCCGGGGTAACACCGGGGAGCTGTTTTTT.